The sample holds a few counts of the clone carrying this T cell receptor beta chain. Germline V gene data show CDR1 as SQVTM and CDR2 as ANQGSEA. The CDR3 runs to 14 residues. Unmatched junction bases numbered 5, after V lost 6 bases and J lost 0 bases. The sample originates from a study of response to subunit inactivated influenza vaccine. Each CDR3 protein is one row after TCRdb ran MiXCR on the RT-PCR reads. The sample carries hundreds of thousands of distinct CDR3 sequences, 12% to 15% recorded once. The TCR comes from a man over 45 who received an inactivated influenza vaccine. The chain employs TRBV29-1 and TRBJ2-3; 8 bases line up with TRBD1. The input for sequencing was PBMCs from blood, taken approximately 15 days before vaccination. CDR3 sequence reads: CSVGQGPSTDTQYF. CDR3 nucleotides: TGCAGCGTCGGACAGGGCCCTAGCACAGATACGCAGTATTTT.